Listed here are 18 T cell receptor beta chains from one sample, sequenced in a study of shared clonotypes between healthy human individuals. Assay used: immunoSEQ multiplex PCR; TCRdb lists only in-frame clones, some missing. The data hold about 2,500,000 clones, with around 90% observed a single time. Sequencing was done on a sample of naive CD4+ T cells sorted from blood. The subset is: CD45RA+ positively selected. The source of these receptors is a man aged 18 to 29 in good health.

This clone was seen more than once but under ten times. This chain joins TRBV2 and TRBJ1-1; 7 nucleotides align to TRBD1. This CDR3 has 14 amino acids. Germline V gene lookup returns CDR1 SNHLY and CDR2 FYNNEI. V shed 3 bases and J 8 bases; nucleotides not matched to a gene: 9. CDR3 DNA: TGTGCCAGCAGTGAGAGTACAGGGGTTCCGGAAGCTTTCTTT. Translating it yields CASSESTGVPEAFF.

This chain connects TRBV7-2 to TRBJ2-2, with a possible D match to TRBD2 (6 bases). Between the trimmed V and J ends, which lost 1 base and 3 bases, there was a span of 15 bases. This CDR3 region has 17 residues. CDR1 and CDR2 (germline): SGHTA, FQGNSA. CDR3 residues: CASSLGPPSVYTGELFF. For the CDR3, the DNA is TGTGCCAGCAGCTTAGGTCCCCCTAGCGTGTACACCGGGGAGCTGTTTTTT.

The CDR3 protein is CASSYSTGPSNSPLHF. For the CDR3, the DNA is TGTGCCAGCAGTTACTCGACAGGGCCTTCTAATTCACCCCTCCACTTT. The chain couples TRBV6-5 to TRBJ1-6, with 7 bases aligning to TRBD1. The CDR3 sequence is 16 residues long. The germline V gene has CDR1 MNHEY and CDR2 SVGAGI. Trimming cost V 0 bases and J 6 bases; bases outside gene matches: 5.

The chain combines TRBV2 with TRBJ2-4; 9 nucleotides line up with TRBD1. The CDR3 sequence is 14 residues long. The junction had 9 bases not matched to a gene; V was cut back by 7 bases and J by 8 bases. CDR1 and CDR2 from the germline V gene are SNHLY and FYNNEI. The CDR3 here is CASNMGQGGYIQYF. CDR3 in DNA: TGTGCCAGCAACATGGGACAGGGAGGATACATTCAGTACTTC.

The chain carries TRBV28 and TRBJ2-7, with D possibly TRBD2 on 6 matching bases. This CDR3 contains 14 residues. Germline V gene data show CDR1 as MDHEN and CDR2 as SYDVKM. V was trimmed by 10 bases and J by 0 bases, leaving 16 bases between them. Here the CDR3 DNA reads TGTGCCACCCTGGAGGGGTCACCCTCCTACGAGCAGTACTTC. Protein sequence: CATLEGSPSYEQYF.

As regards this clone: Other DNA sequences in this sample translate to the same CDR3. The V and J genes are TRBV5-6 and TRBJ2-2, with 7 bases aligning to TRBD2. In germline, CDR1 is SGHDT, CDR2 YYEEEE. The CDR3 contains 15 residues. V shed 7 bases, J shed 1 base, and the junction held 7 bases outside the gene matches. DNA for the CDR3: TGTGCCAGCTCCTTGGGGGGGAGGAACACCGGGGAGCTGTTTTTT. This codes for CASSLGGRNTGELFF.

The gene calls are TRBV6-4 and TRBJ2-3; D perhaps matches TRBD2 (5 bases). Trimming removed 6 bases at V and 0 bases at J, with 7 bases between. In germline, CDR1 is MRHNA, CDR2 SNTAGT. The CDR3 is 13 residues long. The CDR3 sequence is CASREESTDTQYF. The CDR3 nucleotides read TGTGCCAGCAGGGAGGAAAGCACAGATACGCAGTATTTT.

This clone was seen just once. The CDR3 DNA reads as TGTGCCAGCAGTTCTCTAGGGGTTCCCAGCTATGGCTACACCTTC. Protein: CASSSLGVPSYGYTF. The chain is built from TRBV28 and TRBJ1-2, with a weak D call TRBD1 (5 bases). Trimming took 4 bases from V and 4 from J, leaving 16 bases between them. Germline V CDR1 and CDR2: MDHEN, SYDVKM. CDR3 length equals 15 residues.

This chain uses TRBV5-4 with TRBJ2-3; D call uncertain. Germline-derived CDR1 and CDR2 are SGHNT and YYREEE (reference sequence). The V and J ends lost 0 bases and 1 base respectively, with 6 bases between them. The CDR3 extends over 14 amino acids. The CDR3 sequence is CASSLDIGTDTQYF. The CDR3 DNA is TGTGCCAGCAGCTTGGACATCGGCACAGATACGCAGTATTTT.

This clone has only one observation. The gene calls are TRBV5-1 and TRBJ1-4; no firm D call. Germline values: CDR1 SGHRS, CDR2 YFSETQ. The CDR3 extends over 13 amino acids. Trimming shortened V by 2 bases and J by 4 bases, and 6 bases separated the two germline ends. The CDR3 sequence is CASSFSVNEKLFF. CDR3 in DNA: TGCGCCAGCAGCTTTTCGGTTAATGAAAAACTGTTTTTT.

This rearrangement joins TRBV5-1 to TRBJ1-6, with no clear D. Looked up from germline, CDR1 is SGHRS and CDR2 is YFSETQ. CDR3 length: 14 residues. Trimming shortened V by 4 bases and J by 7 bases, and 12 bases separated the two germline ends. CDR3 sequence: CASSAPMRNSPLHF. The CDR3 DNA sequence: TGCGCCAGCAGCGCGCCCATGAGAAATTCACCCCTCCACTTT.

This chain links TRBV25-1 with TRBJ1-5, with a possible D match to TRBD1 (5 bases). Germline CDR1 is MGHDK and CDR2 is SYGVNS. V lost 4 bases and J 2 bases, leaving 12 bases between the germline ends. The CDR3 runs 15 residues. CDR3 nucleotide sequence: TGTGCCAGCAGTGGACGGGGGTCTGGCAATCAGCCCCAGCATTTT. Residues: CASSGRGSGNQPQHF.

The rearrangement uses TRBV19 and TRBJ1-5; unclear D gene. The CDR3 runs 13 residues. Germline CDR1 LNHDA, CDR2 SQIVND (reference sequence). V lost 0 bases and J lost 10, with 10 bases in between. The CDR3 spells CASSIDAGLPQHF. Written as DNA, the CDR3 is TGTGCCAGTAGTATAGACGCGGGTTTACCCCAGCATTTT.

In this sample, this clone turned up a few times. The gene calls are TRBV29-1 and TRBJ1-6; possible D gene TRBD1, 6 bases. Trimming cost V 6 bases and J 8 bases, with 17 bases left between them. This CDR3 is built from 14 residues. The germline gives CDR1 SQVTM, CDR2 ANQGSEA. The CDR3: CSVTLGGRDSPLHF. CDR3 nucleotides: TGCAGCGTCACATTAGGGGGACGGGATTCACCCCTCCACTTT.

This clone turned up a few times. This rearrangement joins TRBV18 to TRBJ2-1, with 13 bases that match TRBD2. CDR1 KGHSH and CDR2 LQKENI come from the germline V gene. The CDR3 consists of 16 residues. Losses at the gene ends were 3 bases for V and 9 bases for J; bases not matched to a gene: 8. CDR3 protein: CASSPPGLAGSSEQFF. CDR3 bases: TGTGCCAGCTCACCTCCGGGACTAGCGGGATCCAGTGAGCAGTTCTTC.

The V and J genes are TRBV18 and TRBJ2-3; no clear D gene. Looked up from germline, CDR1 is KGHSH and CDR2 is LQKENI. The CDR3 length is 12 residues. Trimming cost V 3 bases and J 13 bases, with 14 bases left between them. In DNA form, the CDR3 reads TGTGCCAGCTCACCGGGCCAGACCGAAAAGTATTTT. Amino acids: CASSPGQTEKYF.

Remarks on this clone: With a much larger clone just one base away, this may be a read error. Other nucleotide sequences from this sample produce the same CDR3. CDR3 sequence reads: CASSSSYEQYF. CDR3 coding DNA: TGTGCCAGCAGCTCCTCCTACGAGCAGTACTTC. The gene calls are TRBV5-6 and TRBJ2-7; no reliable D call. Germline loops: CDR1 SGHDT, CDR2 YYEEEE. This CDR3 has 11 residues. V shed 3 bases and J shed 0 bases, with 1 base lying between them.

About this clone itself: Other DNA sequences in the sample encode the same CDR3. This chain uses TRBV10-3 with TRBJ2-3; D call uncertain. Germline CDR1 and CDR2: ENHRY and SYGVKD. With 5 bases removed from V and 1 base from J, the gap between germline ends came to 4 bases. CDR3 length equals 12 residues. Here the CDR3 reads CAISLGTDTQYF. CDR3 in DNA: TGTGCCATCAGTCTGGGCACAGATACGCAGTATTTT.